This T cell receptor beta chain is drawn from a study of cytomegalovirus exposure and HLA in healthy donors. Study in general: Both the approximately 120 validation repertoires and the approximately 700 first-cohort repertoires used the same platform, as reported by a later analysis.

The germline V gene has CDR1 KGHSH and CDR2 LQKENI. The CDR3 is made up of 13 amino acids. Trimming removed 2 bases at V and 8 bases at J, with 10 bases between. Measured with immunoSEQ multiplex PCR; TCRdb has only the in-frame clones, and not every one. The profile covers some 150,000 clones, with approximately 86% appearing a single time and 20% to 25% taken by the ten largest. The study drew the donors from its approximately 110-subject validation cohort, separate from the approximately 700-subject first cohort. For this clone: Its antigen is currently unknown.

Broader study findings: Among TCR beta chains, those listed as cytomegalovirus-associated numbered more than 150. First-cohort TCR clusters were later found to tend to co-occur in the roughly 130 validation repertoires.

Sequencing was carried out using PBMCs. J is TRBJ2-1 and V is TRBV18, with D hard to call. The source is a man aged 18 to 29 in good health and CMV-seropositive. The chain's CDR3 is CASSPGTLDEQFF. The CDR3 bases are TGTGCCAGCTCACCAGGCACCCTCGATGAGCAGTTCTTC.